These 10 T cell receptor beta chains share one sample of origin, sequenced in a study of OX40 agonist ivuxolimab in advanced cancers. This table comes from immunoSEQ multiplex PCR, and its TCRdb copy is limited to in-frame clones, with some not included. The table includes about 54,000 clones, approximately 90% detected once. Sequences were derived from CD4+ or CD8+ T cells sorted from blood, sampled in a trial of the OX40 agonist ivuxolimab. Every receptor here comes from an adult with an advanced solid tumor such as melanoma, head and neck, liver or kidney cancer.

The chain recombines TRBV15 with TRBJ1-6, with 7 positions matching TRBD1. V lost 5 bases and J lost 10; bases outside the gene matches: 11. The CDR3 consists of 15 residues. Germline V gene data show CDR1 as LNHNV and CDR2 as YYDKDF (reference sequence). CDR3 amino acids: CATSSNRGVYSPLHF. The CDR3 nucleotides are TGTGCCACCAGCTCCAACAGGGGAGTCTACTCACCCCTCCACTTT.

This sequence joins TRBV7-9 and TRBJ2-1; 9 bases are shared with TRBD2. The V gene's germline CDR1 is SEHNR and CDR2 FQNEAQ (reference sequence). After removal of 1 base from V and 7 bases from J, the junction contained 8 bases not matched to a gene. CDR3 size: 16 residues. The CDR3 nucleotides are TGTGCCAGCAGCTTAGTGAGCGGGAGGTTGCGGAATGAGCAGTTCTTC. Its protein is CASSLVSGRLRNEQFF.

This clone was seen only once. The chain couples TRBV7-6 to TRBJ2-7; D is undetermined. V lost 1 base, J lost 0 bases, and 10 bases lay in between. Germline values: CDR1 SGHVS, CDR2 FNYEAQ. This CDR3 has 15 residues. The CDR3 protein is CASSLDLTHSYEQYF. CDR3 nucleotide sequence: TGTGCCAGCAGCTTAGACCTGACCCACTCCTACGAGCAGTACTTC.

By its share, this clone is medium-sized. The rearrangement joins TRBV4-1 to TRBJ1-1, with D hard to call. The CDR3 is made up of 16 amino acids. Germline assignment: CDR1 MGHRA and CDR2 YSYEKL. Trimming took 3 bases from V and 3 from J, leaving 17 bases between them. The CDR3 nucleotides are TGCGCCAGCAGCCACCCAACCACTCACATAGACACTGAAGCTTTCTTT. Translation: CASSHPTTHIDTEAFF.

The table lists this clone with a count of one. The chain links TRBV9 to TRBJ1-2; TRBD1 agrees at 8 bases. Germline V lookup: CDR1 SGDLS, CDR2 YYNGEE. The CDR3 sequence is 15 residues long. Trimming at V came to 3 bases and at J to 5 bases, leaving 9 bases not matched to a gene. The CDR3 nucleotides read TGTGCCAGCAGCGGACTTCGGGACAGGCTATATGGCTACACCTTC. As protein: CASSGLRDRLYGYTF.

This sequence joins TRBV4-3 and TRBJ1-2; no clear D gene. The length of the CDR3 is 15 residues. CDR1 is LGHNA and CDR2 is YSLEER in the germline V gene. The V gene lost 0 bases and the J gene lost 4 bases, with 12 bases spanning the gap. The CDR3 DNA follows: TGCGCCAGCAGCCAAGATTCGACGCCAATCTATGGCTACACCTTC. Translated: CASSQDSTPIYGYTF.

The chain uses TRBV19 and TRBJ2-7, with D tentatively TRBD2 (5 bases). This CDR3 is 14 amino acids long. Germline loops: CDR1 LNHDA, CDR2 SQIVND (reference sequence). V shed 2 bases and J shed 3 bases, with 11 bases lying between them. The chain's CDR3 is CASSINTGLYEQYF. For the CDR3, the DNA is TGTGCCAGTAGTATAAATACCGGACTCTACGAGCAGTACTTC.

The CDR3 protein is CASSFGASNQPQHF. CDR3 DNA: TGTGCCAGCAGTTTCGGGGCTAGCAATCAGCCCCAGCATTTT. This chain uses TRBV28 with TRBJ1-5; D possibly corresponds to TRBD1 (5 bases). This CDR3 has 14 amino acids. CDR1 and CDR2 (germline): MDHEN, SYDVKM. V lost 3 bases and J lost 0, with 6 bases in between. The complete variable domain, with remaining parts taken from reference TRBV28 and TRBJ1-5, reads DVKVTQSSRYLVKRTGEKVFLECVQDMDHENMFWYRQDPGLGLRLIYFSYDVKMKEKGDIPEGYSVSREKKERFSLILESASTNQTSMYLCASSFGASNQPQHFGDGTRLSIL.

This clone was seen once. This chain uses TRBV4-1 with TRBJ2-5, with 8 bases fitting TRBD2. CDR1 and CDR2 (germline): MGHRA, YSYEKL. The CDR3 runs 13 residues. V was pared by 5 bases and J by 11 bases, with 10 bases of the junction left unmatched. This CDR3 reads CASSFTGGGEQYF. The CDR3 DNA is TGCGCCAGCAGCTTCACGGGAGGGGGGGAGCAGTACTTC.

The chain joins TRBV25-1 to TRBJ2-2; 9 bases are shared with TRBD2. Trimming cost V 2 bases and J 7 bases; bases outside gene matches: 11. The CDR3 loop spans 17 amino acids. Germline V gene sequence: CDR1 MGHDK, CDR2 SYGVNS. CDR3 amino acids: CASSEKGAGGPGGELFF. The CDR3 DNA sequence: TGTGCCAGCAGTGAAAAAGGAGCGGGAGGCCCCGGCGGGGAGCTGTTTTTT.